This TCR beta chain came from a study of human T cells and chemical hapten exposure. Germline CDR1 is SGHAT and CDR2 is FQNNGV. This CDR3 is 15 amino acids long. Trimming pared 1 base from V and 7 bases from J, leaving 11 bases between. This sample's time point: pre-sensitization, week 0. Noted treatment: therapeutic diphenylcyclopropenone sensitization with weekly scalp DPC. From the RACE reads, TCRdb called clonotypes with MiXCR, one entry per CDR3 protein. Of about 290,000 distinct CDR3 sequences in the sample, roughly 7.4% were seen once. The sample was whole blood, taken in connection with sensitization to the hapten diphenylcyclopropenone (DPC). This clonotype originated in a man aged 18 to 29 with alopecia areata. Some clones in this sample may be carry-over from other donors' samples. The rearrangement uses TRBV11-2 and TRBJ1-6; D is undetermined. The CDR3: CASSLVHSGNSPLHF. Written as DNA, the CDR3 is TGTGCCAGCAGCTTAGTCCACAGCGGAAATTCACCCCTCCACTTT.